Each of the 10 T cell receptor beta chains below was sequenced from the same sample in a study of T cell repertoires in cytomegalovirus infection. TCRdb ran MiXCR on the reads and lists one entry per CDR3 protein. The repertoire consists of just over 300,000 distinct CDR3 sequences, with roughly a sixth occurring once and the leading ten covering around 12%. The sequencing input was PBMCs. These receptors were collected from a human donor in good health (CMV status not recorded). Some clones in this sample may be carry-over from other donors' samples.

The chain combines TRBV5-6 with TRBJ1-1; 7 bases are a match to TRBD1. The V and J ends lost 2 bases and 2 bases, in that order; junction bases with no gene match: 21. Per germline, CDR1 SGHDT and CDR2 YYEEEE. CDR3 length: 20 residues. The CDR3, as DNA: TGTGCCAGCAGCTTTTCAAGCGTGTATTGGGGAGGGGGCCCCAACACTGAAGCTTTCTTT. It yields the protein CASSFSSVYWGGGPNTEAFF. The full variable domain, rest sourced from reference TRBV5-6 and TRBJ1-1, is DAGVTQSPTHLIKTRGQQVTLRCSPKSGHDTVSWYQQALGQGPQFIFQYYEEEERQRGNFPDRFSGHQFPNYSSELNVNALLLGDSALYLCASSFSSVYWGGGPNTEAFFGQGTRLTVV.

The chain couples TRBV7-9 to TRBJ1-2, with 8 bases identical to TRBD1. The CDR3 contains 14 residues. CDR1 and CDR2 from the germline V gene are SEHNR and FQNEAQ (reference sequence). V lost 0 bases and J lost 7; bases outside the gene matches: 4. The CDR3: CASSLARGRGGYTF. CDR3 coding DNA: TGTGCCAGCAGCTTAGCCAGGGGGCGCGGTGGCTACACCTTC.

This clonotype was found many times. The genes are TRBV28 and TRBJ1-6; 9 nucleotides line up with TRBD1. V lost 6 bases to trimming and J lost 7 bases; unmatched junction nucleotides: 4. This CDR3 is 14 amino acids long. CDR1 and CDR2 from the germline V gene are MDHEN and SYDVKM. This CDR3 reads CASSPGQGNSPLHF. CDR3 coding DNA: TGTGCCAGCAGCCCGGGACAGGGCAATTCACCCCTCCACTTT.

The CDR3 protein is CAISAFGGNQAGYTF. CDR3 in DNA: TGTGCCATCAGTGCCTTCGGGGGAAACCAAGCAGGCTACACCTTC. The chain links TRBV10-3 to TRBJ1-2, with D tentatively TRBD1 (5 bases). The ends were cut back, 4 bases at V and 8 bases at J, with 20 bases in the middle. CDR1 ENHRY and CDR2 SYGVKD come from the germline V gene. This CDR3 is built from 15 residues.

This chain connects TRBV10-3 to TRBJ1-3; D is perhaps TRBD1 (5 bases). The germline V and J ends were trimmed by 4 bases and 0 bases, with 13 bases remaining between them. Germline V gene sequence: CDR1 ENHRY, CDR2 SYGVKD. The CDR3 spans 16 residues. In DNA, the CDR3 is TGTGCCATCAGTGCTAGACAGACTATCTCTGGAAACACCATATATTTT. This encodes CAISARQTISGNTIYF.

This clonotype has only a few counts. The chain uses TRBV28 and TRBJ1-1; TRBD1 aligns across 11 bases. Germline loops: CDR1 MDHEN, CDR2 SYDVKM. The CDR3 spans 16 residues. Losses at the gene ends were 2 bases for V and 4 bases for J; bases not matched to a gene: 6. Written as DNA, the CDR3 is TGTGCCAGCAGTTTAGGTGGGACAGGGGGGCGCACTGAAGCTTTCTTT. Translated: CASSLGGTGGRTEAFF.

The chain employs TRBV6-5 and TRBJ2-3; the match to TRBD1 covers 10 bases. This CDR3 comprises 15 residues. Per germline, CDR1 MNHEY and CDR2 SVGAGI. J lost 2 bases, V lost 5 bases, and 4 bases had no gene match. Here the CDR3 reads CASSRTGGTTDTQYF. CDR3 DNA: TGTGCCAGCAGTCGGACAGGGGGGACCACAGATACGCAGTATTTT.

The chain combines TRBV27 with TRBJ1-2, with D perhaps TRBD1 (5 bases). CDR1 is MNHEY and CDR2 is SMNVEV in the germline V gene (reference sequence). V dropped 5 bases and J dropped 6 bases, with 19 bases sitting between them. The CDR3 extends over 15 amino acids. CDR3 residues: CASSVNRDFVDGYTF. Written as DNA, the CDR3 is TGTGCCAGCAGTGTTAACCGGGACTTTGTGGATGGCTACACCTTC.

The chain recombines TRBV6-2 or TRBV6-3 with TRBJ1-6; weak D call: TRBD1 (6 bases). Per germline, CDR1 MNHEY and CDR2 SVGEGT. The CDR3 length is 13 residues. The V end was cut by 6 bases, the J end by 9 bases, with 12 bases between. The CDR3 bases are TGTGCCAGCAGGACAGGCTTTACTTCACCCCTCCACTTT. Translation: CASRTGFTSPLHF.

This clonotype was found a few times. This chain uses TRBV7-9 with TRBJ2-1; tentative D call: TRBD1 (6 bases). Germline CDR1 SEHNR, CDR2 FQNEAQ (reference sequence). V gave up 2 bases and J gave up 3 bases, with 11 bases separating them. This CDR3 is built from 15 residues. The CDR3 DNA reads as TGTGCCAGCAGCTTAAAGCAGGGGTTCTACAATGAGCAGTTCTTC. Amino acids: CASSLKQGFYNEQFF.